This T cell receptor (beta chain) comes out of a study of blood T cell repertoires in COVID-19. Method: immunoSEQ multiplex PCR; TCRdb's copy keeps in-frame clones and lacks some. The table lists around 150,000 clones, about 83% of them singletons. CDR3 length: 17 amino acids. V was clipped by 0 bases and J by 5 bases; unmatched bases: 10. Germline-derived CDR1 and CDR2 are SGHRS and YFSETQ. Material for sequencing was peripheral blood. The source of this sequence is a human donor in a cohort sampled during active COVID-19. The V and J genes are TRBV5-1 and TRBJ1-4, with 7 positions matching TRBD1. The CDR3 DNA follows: TGCGCCAGCAGCTTGGGAGACAGGGTTCTGGGGAATGAAAAACTGTTTTTT. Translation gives CASSLGDRVLGNEKLFF.